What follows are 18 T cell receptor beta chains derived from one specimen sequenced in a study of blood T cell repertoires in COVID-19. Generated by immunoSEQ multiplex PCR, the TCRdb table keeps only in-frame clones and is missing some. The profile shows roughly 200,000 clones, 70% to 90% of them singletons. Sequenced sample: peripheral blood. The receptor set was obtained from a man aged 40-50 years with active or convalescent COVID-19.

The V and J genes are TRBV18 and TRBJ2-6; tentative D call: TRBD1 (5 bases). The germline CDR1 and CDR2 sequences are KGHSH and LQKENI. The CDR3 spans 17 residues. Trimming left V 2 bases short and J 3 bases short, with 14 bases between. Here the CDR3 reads CASSPWAGQVGANVLTF. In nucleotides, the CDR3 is TGTGCCAGCTCACCATGGGCAGGGCAAGTTGGGGCCAACGTCCTGACTTTC. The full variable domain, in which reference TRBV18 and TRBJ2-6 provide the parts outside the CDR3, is NAGVMQNPRHLVRRRGQEARLRCSPMKGHSHVYWYRQLPEEGLKFMVYLQKENIIDESGMPKERFSAEFPKEGPSILRIQQVVRGDSAAYFCASSPWAGQVGANVLTFGAGSRLTVL.

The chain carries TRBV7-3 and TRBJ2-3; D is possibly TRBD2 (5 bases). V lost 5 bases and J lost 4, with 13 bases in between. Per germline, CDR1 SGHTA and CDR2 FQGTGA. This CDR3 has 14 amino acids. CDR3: CASSALGPPDTQYF. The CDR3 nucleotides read TGTGCCAGCAGCGCACTAGGGCCGCCAGATACGCAGTATTTT.

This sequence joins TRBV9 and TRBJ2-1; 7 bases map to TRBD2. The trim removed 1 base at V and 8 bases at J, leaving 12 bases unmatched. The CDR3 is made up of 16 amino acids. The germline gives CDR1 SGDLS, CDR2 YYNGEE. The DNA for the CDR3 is TGTGCCAGCAGCGTAAAGAATGTGGGGGGGACCTATGAGCAGTTCTTC. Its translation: CASSVKNVGGTYEQFF.

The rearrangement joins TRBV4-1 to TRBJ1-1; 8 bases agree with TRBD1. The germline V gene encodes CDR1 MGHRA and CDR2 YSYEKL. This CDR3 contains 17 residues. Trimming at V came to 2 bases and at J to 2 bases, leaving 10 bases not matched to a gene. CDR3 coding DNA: TGCGCCAGCAGCCAACTCCAGACAGGGGCCCTAAACACTGAAGCTTTCTTT. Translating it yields CASSQLQTGALNTEAFF.

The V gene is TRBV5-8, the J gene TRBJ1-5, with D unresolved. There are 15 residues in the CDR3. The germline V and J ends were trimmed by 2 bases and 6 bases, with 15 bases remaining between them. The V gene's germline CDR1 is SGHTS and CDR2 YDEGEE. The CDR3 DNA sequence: TGTGCCAGCAGCTTTTCGCTTGAGCGTCGTCAGCCCCAGCATTTT. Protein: CASSFSLERRQPQHF.

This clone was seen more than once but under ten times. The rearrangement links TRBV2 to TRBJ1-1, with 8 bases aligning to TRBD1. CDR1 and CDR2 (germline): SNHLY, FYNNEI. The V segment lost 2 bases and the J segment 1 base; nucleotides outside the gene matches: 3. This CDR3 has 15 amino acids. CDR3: CASSEYQGANTEAFF. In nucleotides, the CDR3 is TGTGCCAGCAGTGAATATCAGGGGGCGAACACTGAAGCTTTCTTT.

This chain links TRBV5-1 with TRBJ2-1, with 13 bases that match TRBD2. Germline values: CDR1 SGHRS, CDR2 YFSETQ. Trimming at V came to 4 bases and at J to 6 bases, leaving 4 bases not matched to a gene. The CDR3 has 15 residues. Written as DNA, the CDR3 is TGCGCCAGCAGCCGGGGACTAGCGGGGATCAATGAGCAGTTCTTC. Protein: CASSRGLAGINEQFF.

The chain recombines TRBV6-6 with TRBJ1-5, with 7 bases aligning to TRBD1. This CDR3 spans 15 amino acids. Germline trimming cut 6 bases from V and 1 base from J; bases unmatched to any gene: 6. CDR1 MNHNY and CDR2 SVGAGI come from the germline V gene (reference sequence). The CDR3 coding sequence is TGTGCCAGCAGAGCACCGGGACAGAGCAATCAGCCCCAGCATTTT. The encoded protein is CASRAPGQSNQPQHF.

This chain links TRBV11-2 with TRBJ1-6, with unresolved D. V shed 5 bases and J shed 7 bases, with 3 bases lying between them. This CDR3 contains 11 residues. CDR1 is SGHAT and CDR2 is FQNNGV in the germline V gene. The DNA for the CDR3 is TGTGCCAGCAGCCAGAATTCACCCCTCCACTTT. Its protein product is CASSQNSPLHF.

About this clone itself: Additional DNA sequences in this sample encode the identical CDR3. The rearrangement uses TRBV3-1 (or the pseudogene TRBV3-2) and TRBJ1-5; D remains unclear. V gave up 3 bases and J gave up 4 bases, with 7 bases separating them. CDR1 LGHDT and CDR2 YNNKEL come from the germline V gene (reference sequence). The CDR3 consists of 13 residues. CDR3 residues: CASSQGGNQPQHF. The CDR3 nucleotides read TGTGCCAGCAGCCAGGGAGGAAATCAGCCCCAGCATTTT.

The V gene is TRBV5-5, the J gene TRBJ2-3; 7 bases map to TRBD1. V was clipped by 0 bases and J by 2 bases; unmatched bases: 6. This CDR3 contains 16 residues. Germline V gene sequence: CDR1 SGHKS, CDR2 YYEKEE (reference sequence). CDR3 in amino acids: CASSLEGAQNTDTQYF. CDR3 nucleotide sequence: TGTGCCAGCAGCTTGGAGGGGGCCCAGAACACAGATACGCAGTATTTT.

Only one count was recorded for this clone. CDR3 amino acids: CASSTYGLMNTEAFF. CDR3 DNA: TGTGCCAGCAGCACATACGGACTTATGAACACTGAAGCTTTCTTT. The gene calls are TRBV11-2 and TRBJ1-1; D ambiguous. V gave up 5 bases and J gave up 0 bases, with 13 bases separating them. The CDR3 sequence is 15 residues long. Per germline, CDR1 SGHAT and CDR2 FQNNGV.

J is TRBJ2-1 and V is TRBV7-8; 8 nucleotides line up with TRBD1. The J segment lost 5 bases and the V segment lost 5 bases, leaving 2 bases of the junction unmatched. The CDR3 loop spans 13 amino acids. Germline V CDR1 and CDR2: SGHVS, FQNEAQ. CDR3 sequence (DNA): TGTGCCAGCAGCGGGGACAGGAACAATGAGCAGTTCTTC. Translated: CASSGDRNNEQFF.

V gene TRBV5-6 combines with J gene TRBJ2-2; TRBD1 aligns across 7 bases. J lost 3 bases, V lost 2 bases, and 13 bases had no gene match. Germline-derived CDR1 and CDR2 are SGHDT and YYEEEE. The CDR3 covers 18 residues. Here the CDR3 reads CASSFYAHRGRYTGELFF. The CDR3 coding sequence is TGTGCCAGCAGCTTTTACGCGCATAGGGGGCGGTACACCGGGGAGCTGTTTTTT. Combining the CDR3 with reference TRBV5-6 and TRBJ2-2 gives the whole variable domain DAGVTQSPTHLIKTRGQQVTLRCSPKSGHDTVSWYQQALGQGPQFIFQYYEEEERQRGNFPDRFSGHQFPNYSSELNVNALLLGDSALYLCASSFYAHRGRYTGELFFGEGSRLTVL.

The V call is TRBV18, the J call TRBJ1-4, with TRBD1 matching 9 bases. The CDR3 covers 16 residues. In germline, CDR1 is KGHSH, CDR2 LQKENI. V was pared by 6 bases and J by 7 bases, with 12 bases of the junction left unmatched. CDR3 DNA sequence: TGTGCCAGCTCGCCAACCCGGGACAGGGCGAGTGAAAAACTGTTTTTT. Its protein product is CASSPTRDRASEKLFF.

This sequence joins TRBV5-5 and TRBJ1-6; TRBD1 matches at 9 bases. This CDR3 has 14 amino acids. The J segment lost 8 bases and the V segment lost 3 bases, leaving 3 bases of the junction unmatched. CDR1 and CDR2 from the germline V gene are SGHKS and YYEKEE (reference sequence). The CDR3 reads CASSSTGGDSPLHF. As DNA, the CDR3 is TGTGCCAGCAGCTCAACAGGGGGCGATTCACCCCTCCACTTT.

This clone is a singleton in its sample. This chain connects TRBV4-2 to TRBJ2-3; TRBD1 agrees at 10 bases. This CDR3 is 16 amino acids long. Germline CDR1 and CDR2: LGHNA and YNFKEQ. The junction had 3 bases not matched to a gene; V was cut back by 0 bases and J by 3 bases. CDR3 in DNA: TGTGCCAGCAGCCAAGAGGACAGGGGGAGGACAGATACGCAGTATTTT. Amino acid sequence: CASSQEDRGRTDTQYF.

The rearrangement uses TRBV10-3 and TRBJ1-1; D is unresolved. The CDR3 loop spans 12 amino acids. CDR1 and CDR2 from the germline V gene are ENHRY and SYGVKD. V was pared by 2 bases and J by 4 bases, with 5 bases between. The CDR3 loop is CAISELVTEAFF. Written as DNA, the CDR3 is TGTGCCATCAGTGAGCTTGTCACTGAAGCTTTCTTT.